This T cell receptor beta chain is drawn from a study of cytomegalovirus exposure and HLA in healthy donors. Findings and limits, study-wide: HLA allele associations emerged for 16,951 TCR beta sequences in a later analysis, at 0.05 false discovery rate. CMV antigen specificity of a few CMV-associated chains was confirmed in vitro. It has been reported that TCR beta sequences accurately predicted the HLA-A and HLA-B alleles of most subjects.

The CDR3 spans 16 residues. V gave up 5 bases and J gave up 1 base; unmatched junction bases: 6. The germline gives CDR1 SGHNT, CDR2 YENEEA. This clone appeared a single time. Its antigen is unidentified. In the PCR, 60 Vbeta and 13 Jbeta primers were used. Sequenced by immunoSEQ multiplex PCR; TCRdb stores in-frame clones only, minus some. This repertoire shows some 110,000 clones, about four fifths found once; its top ten account for around 4%. Healthy people donating bone marrow made up the donors. The rearrangement joins TRBV11-3 to TRBJ2-2; TRBD2 matches 8 bases. The clonotype was recovered from a woman aged 25 to 39 in good health and CMV-seronegative. The sample comprised PBMCs. For the CDR3, the DNA is TGTGCCAGCAGCGGACGGAGCGGGAGGAACACCGGGGAGCTGTTTTTT. This sequence encodes CASSGRSGRNTGELFF.